This section outlines one T cell receptor (beta chain) sequence together with its context. Its antigen is still unknown. This may be a read error: a much more frequent sequence differs by one nucleotide. The data belong to a study of read filtering for tumor transcriptome and immune sequencing. Study information: Whole-transcriptome libraries were prepared after DNase treatment.

This library used roughly 400 ng RNA and molecular barcoded adaptors spanning alpha/delta and beta/gamma chains. TCRdb independently ran MiXCR on the reads; one entry per CDR3 protein. This table has about 48,000 distinct CDR3 sequences, roughly 19% appearing once. Study results and caveats: IR-seq captured clonotypes deeper and more reliably than RNA-seq.

CDR1 is SGHRS and CDR2 is YFSETQ in the germline V gene. The CDR3 consists of 15 residues. Bone marrow was sampled from every patient at the time of active disease. The V and J genes are TRBV5-1 and TRBJ2-2; perhaps D is TRBD1 or TRBD2 (5 bases each). Sequencing was done on a sample of a population of CD138-negative cells sorted from bone marrow. The receptor was derived from a donor at least 40 years old with multiple myeloma. CDR3 in DNA: TGCGCCAGCAGCTTTTTCACAGGAGCCACCGGGGAGCTGTCTTTT. Protein sequence: CASSFFTGATGELSF.